Listed below are T cell receptor beta chains from one sample, sequenced in a study of shared clonotypes between healthy human individuals. Assay used: immunoSEQ multiplex PCR; TCRdb lists only in-frame clones, some missing. In the table there are about 490,000 clones, about 78% of which are singletons. Material for sequencing was PBMCs. These receptors were obtained from a woman aged 40 to 50 in good health. Some clones in this sample may be carry-over from other donors' samples. CDR3s include the opening cysteine and the closing phenylalanine or tryptophan. The order of the fields is V gene, CDR3 protein.

>TRBV19
CASMGGMNTEAFF
>TRBV2
CASTGQGARGEKLFF
>TRBV7-2
CASSFREGRENEQFF
>TRBV29-1
CSVGTGLAKNIQYF
>TRBV15
CATSRDPRGNTEAFF
>TRBV5-4
CASSLRSGRAPEQFF
>TRBV2
CASSRDRGREGYTF
>TRBV27
CASSLVGRGYEQYF
>TRBV5-4
CASSLALGVTNTDTQYF
>TRBV10-1
CASQGSGRHNEQFF
>TRBV28
CASSLLYEQYF
>TRBV15
CATSRRTGEQFF
>TRBV19
CASSPWTGMNTEAFF
>TRBV30
CAWSENQETQYF
>TRBV6-4
CASSDGRVRGNTIYF
>TRBV10-3
CATTFSRNQPQHF
>TRBV7-9
CASSLGTSGGETQYF
>TRBV7-3
CASSPVAENTGELFF
>TRBV14
CASSQESGWLSDEQYF
>TRBV7-2
CASSLVRKTEQFF
>TRBV7-8
CASSFQQGEQYF
>TRBV6-1
CASSRDRGTSEQYF
>TRBV7-3
CASSLRGGIEAFF
>TRBV11-2
CASSLARGKGQPQHF
>TRBV5-1
CASSSEGGLAGEYYEQYF
>TRBV29-1
CSVEGNSHYGYTF
>TRBV6-1
CASSEARSYEQYF